These 32 T cell receptor beta chains share one sample of origin, sequenced in a study of cytomegalovirus exposure and HLA in healthy donors. The PCR made use of 60 Vbeta and 13 Jbeta primers. Sequencing was performed with immunoSEQ multiplex PCR; in TCRdb, only in-frame clones are kept and a portion is missing. The sample includes fewer than 130,000 clones, about 73% of them seen just once. Sequences were obtained from PBMCs. The source is a woman in her twenties or thirties in good health and CMV-seronegative.

This clone appeared a few times. This chain uses TRBV30 with TRBJ1-5; possible D gene TRBD1, 5 bases. Trimming pared 0 bases from V and 5 bases from J, leaving 11 bases between. Germline V lookup: CDR1 GTSNPN, CDR2 SVGIG (reference sequence). The CDR3 runs 14 residues. In DNA form, the CDR3 reads TGTGCCTGGAGTGTGAGACAGATTTATCAGCCCCAGCATTTT. Encoded protein: CAWSVRQIYQPQHF.

The chain employs TRBV28 and TRBJ1-1; D is unresolved. The CDR3 consists of 15 residues. V gave up 7 bases and J gave up 5 bases, with 20 bases separating them. The germline CDR1 and CDR2 sequences are MDHEN and SYDVKM. CDR3 nucleotide sequence: TGTGCCAGCACCTCCCTGCTCGACTTCCCGACTGAAGCTTTCTTT. Its protein product is CASTSLLDFPTEAFF.

This clone has a single count. The CDR3: CASSRDRGRHGYTF. CDR3 DNA: TGTGCCAGCAGCCGAGACAGGGGGCGTCATGGCTACACCTTC. This chain uses TRBV28 with TRBJ1-2, with 10 bases matching TRBD1. CDR1 and CDR2 (germline): MDHEN, SYDVKM. This CDR3 spans 14 amino acids. The ends lost 6 bases at V and 6 bases at J; junction bases unmatched: 7.

The gene calls are TRBV11-2 and TRBJ1-2, with 7 positions matching TRBD1. Germline V lookup: CDR1 SGHAT, CDR2 FQNNGV. The length of the CDR3 is 15 residues. V shed 4 bases and J 0 bases; nucleotides not matched to a gene: 5. CDR3 region: CASSSTGAANYGYTF. The CDR3 DNA reads as TGTGCCAGCAGCTCTACAGGGGCTGCTAACTATGGCTACACCTTC.

This clone was detected only a few times. This chain uses TRBV29-1 with TRBJ2-3; 7 positions agree with TRBD1. Trimming cost V 7 bases and J 1 base; bases outside gene matches: 5. Germline-derived CDR1 and CDR2 are SQVTM and ANQGSEA. CDR3 length: 13 amino acids. The CDR3 protein is CSGRGQGTDTQYF. Written as DNA, the CDR3 is TGCAGCGGAAGAGGACAGGGCACAGATACGCAGTATTTT.

V and J are TRBV7-9 and TRBJ2-3, with a tentative D call TRBD2 (5 bases). Between the trimmed V and J ends, which lost 5 bases and 1 base, there was a span of 19 bases. Per the germline V gene, CDR1 is SEHNR and CDR2 is FQNEAQ (reference sequence). CDR3 length equals 17 residues. CDR3 DNA: TGTGCCAGCAGCCCTCAAGCGTCGGGGTTGCGCACAGATACGCAGTATTTT. This codes for CASSPQASGLRTDTQYF. Full variable domain (outside the CDR3, taken from reference TRBV7-9 and TRBJ2-3): DTGVSQNPRHKITKRGQNVTFRCDPISEHNRLYWYRQTLGQGPEFLTYFQNEAQLEKSRLLSDRFSAERPKGSFSTLEIQRTEQGDSAMYLCASSPQASGLRTDTQYFGPGTRLTVL.

This chain joins TRBV4-1 and TRBJ2-3; TRBD2 agrees at 7 bases. The CDR3 runs to 16 residues. Trimming at V came to 1 base and at J to 0 bases, leaving 4 bases not matched to a gene. Germline CDR1 MGHRA, CDR2 YSYEKL. This chain's CDR3 is CASSQVTSESTDTQYF. The CDR3 nucleotides are TGCGCCAGCAGCCAAGTAACTAGCGAGAGCACAGATACGCAGTATTTT.

This chain links TRBV30 with TRBJ1-1; D remains ambiguous. V was shortened by 1 base and J by 3 bases, with 9 bases between the two germline ends. Germline loops: CDR1 GTSNPN, CDR2 SVGIG (reference sequence). This CDR3 spans 13 amino acids. CDR3 coding DNA: TGTGCCTGGAGTGGAAACATCGACACTGAAGCTTTCTTT. It translates to CAWSGNIDTEAFF. Based on the CDR3 plus reference TRBV30 and TRBJ1-1, the full variable domain is SQTIHQWPATLVQPVGSPLSLECTVEGTSNPNLYWYRQAAGRGLQLLFYSVGIGQISSEVPQNLSASRPQDRQFILSSKKLLLSDSGFYLCAWSGNIDTEAFFGQGTRLTVV.

This sequence joins TRBV5-6 and TRBJ2-2; 12 bases fit TRBD2. This CDR3 is built from 17 residues. With 4 bases clipped from V and 3 bases from J, the junction kept 7 bases outside the gene matches. Looked up from germline, CDR1 is SGHDT and CDR2 is YYEEEE. The CDR3 region is CASSRPRLAGDTGELFF. CDR3 bases: TGTGCCAGCAGCCGACCGCGACTAGCGGGGGACACCGGGGAGCTGTTTTTT. The full variable domain, with the rest looked up from reference TRBV5-6 and TRBJ2-2, is DAGVTQSPTHLIKTRGQQVTLRCSPKSGHDTVSWYQQALGQGPQFIFQYYEEEERQRGNFPDRFSGHQFPNYSSELNVNALLLGDSALYLCASSRPRLAGDTGELFFGEGSRLTVL.

This clone was seen more than once but under ten times. The V and J genes are TRBV28 and TRBJ2-7, with 8 positions matching TRBD2. Germline lookup yields CDR1 MDHEN and CDR2 SYDVKM. This CDR3 comprises 16 residues. The J segment lost 1 base and the V segment lost 3 bases, leaving 8 bases of the junction unmatched. As DNA, the CDR3 is TGTGCCAGCAGTTTTAAATCCGGGACTAGATCCTACGAGCAGTACTTC. Its translation is CASSFKSGTRSYEQYF. The variable domain in full, completed from reference TRBV28 and TRBJ2-7, reads DVKVTQSSRYLVKRTGEKVFLECVQDMDHENMFWYRQDPGLGLRLIYFSYDVKMKEKGDIPEGYSVSREKKERFSLILESASTNQTSMYLCASSFKSGTRSYEQYFGPGTRLTVT.

The genes are TRBV28 and TRBJ1-3; weak D call: TRBD1 (6 bases). The CDR3 runs to 15 residues. The V and J ends lost 7 bases and 1 base respectively, with 14 bases between them. Germline CDR1 MDHEN, CDR2 SYDVKM. CDR3 region: CASTGGGLSGNTIYF. The CDR3 bases are TGTGCCAGCACTGGGGGGGGCTTATCTGGAAACACCATATATTTT.

The chain employs TRBV7-9 and TRBJ2-3; 12 nucleotides line up with TRBD2. V dropped 5 bases and J dropped 1; count of bases not matched to a gene: 4. Germline CDR1 is SEHNR and CDR2 is FQNEAQ (reference sequence). The CDR3 runs to 16 residues. The CDR3: CASSPGTSGRTDTQYF. The CDR3 DNA is TGTGCCAGCAGCCCAGGGACTAGCGGGCGCACAGATACGCAGTATTTT.

The J gene is TRBJ2-7, the V gene TRBV4-3, with no clear D. Germline values: CDR1 LGHNA, CDR2 YSLEER. The CDR3 is 14 amino acids. Trimming pared 1 base from V and 2 bases from J, leaving 9 bases between. The CDR3 protein is CASSQVNPAYEQYF. The CDR3, as DNA: TGCGCCAGCAGCCAAGTCAACCCAGCCTACGAGCAGTACTTC.

The chain has TRBV5-8 and TRBJ1-2, with D tentatively TRBD1 (5 bases). CDR3 size: 16 residues. Per germline, CDR1 SGHTS and CDR2 YDEGEE. The V end was cut by 4 bases, the J end by 8 bases, with 24 bases between. The chain's CDR3 is CASSLRNRSHKLGYTF. In DNA, the CDR3 is TGTGCCAGCAGCCTTAGAAACAGGTCTCACAAGCTGGGCTACACCTTC. The full variable domain, rest sourced from reference TRBV5-8 and TRBJ1-2, is EAGVTQSPTHLIKTRGQQATLRCSPISGHTSVYWYQQALGLGLQFLLWYDEGEERNRGNFPPRFSGRQFPNYSSELNVNALELEDSALYLCASSLRNRSHKLGYTFGSGTRLTVV.

This clone was recorded a few times. V is TRBV28 and J is TRBJ2-7, with D possibly TRBD2 on 6 matching bases. CDR1 MDHEN and CDR2 SYDVKM come from the germline V gene. The CDR3 length is 15 residues. With 2 bases removed from V and 2 bases from J, the gap between germline ends came to 13 bases. In DNA form, the CDR3 reads TGTGCCAGCAGTTTAGCGGGAAAGGGGCCCTACGAGCAGTACTTC. Translated, it gives CASSLAGKGPYEQYF.

This clone occurred a few times. The gene calls are TRBV28 and TRBJ1-1, with 8 positions matching TRBD1. J gave up 7 bases and V 5 bases, and 12 bases lay outside the gene matches. Germline V gene sequence: CDR1 MDHEN, CDR2 SYDVKM. The CDR3 length is 15 residues. CDR3 nucleotide sequence: TGTGCCAGCAGTCCCCCCTCAGGACAGGGTGTTGAAGCTTTCTTT. Translation: CASSPPSGQGVEAFF.

Only a few counts were recorded for this clone. This chain joins TRBV4-1 and TRBJ1-5, with 10 bases lining up with TRBD1. The CDR3 spans 15 residues. J gave up 6 bases and V 1 base, and 3 bases lay outside the gene matches. Germline V gene data show CDR1 as MGHRA and CDR2 as YSYEKL. CDR3 nucleotides: TGCGCCAGCAGCCAAGGACAGGGGGCGGGTCAGCCCCAGCATTTT. Its translation is CASSQGQGAGQPQHF.

This chain joins TRBV29-1 and TRBJ2-1, with 7 bases aligning to TRBD1. The CDR3 runs to 13 residues. J gave up 8 bases and V 2 bases, and 6 bases lay outside the gene matches. Germline-derived CDR1 and CDR2 are SQVTM and ANQGSEA. The DNA for the CDR3 is TGCAGCGTTGAACAGGGGGTCGAGTATGAGCAGTTCTTC. Residues: CSVEQGVEYEQFF.

The rearrangement links TRBV4-3 to TRBJ2-7, with 11 positions matching TRBD2. CDR3 size: 17 residues. V shed 1 base, J shed 1 base, and the junction held 6 bases outside the gene matches. Germline CDR1 reads LGHNA; CDR2 reads YSLEER. CDR3 nucleotide sequence: TGCGCCAGCAGCCAAGTCCTTGGGACTAGCGGTTCCTACGAGCAGTACTTC. Protein: CASSQVLGTSGSYEQYF.

This clone appeared a few times. This chain links TRBV5-4 with TRBJ2-7, with 10 bases fitting TRBD2. The V and J ends lost 1 base and 8 bases, in that order; junction bases with no gene match: 9. This CDR3 spans 15 amino acids. Per germline, CDR1 SGHNT and CDR2 YYREEE (reference sequence). The CDR3 DNA reads as TGTGCCAGCAGCTTGCTATCTAGCGGGAGCGTGCAGCAGTACTTC. As protein: CASSLLSSGSVQQYF.

In its sample, this clone was seen a few times. The V and J genes are TRBV7-8 and TRBJ2-7; D is perhaps TRBD2 (6 bases). The V gene lost 0 bases and the J gene lost 6 bases, with 6 bases spanning the gap. Germline V CDR1 and CDR2: SGHVS, FQNEAQ. The CDR3 totals 12 residues. The CDR3 region is CASSLAGGEQYF. Written as DNA, the CDR3 is TGTGCCAGCAGCTTAGCGGGGGGCGAGCAGTACTTC.

The chain recombines TRBV7-2 with TRBJ2-7, with 9 bases matching TRBD2. There are 15 residues in the CDR3. Germline trimming cut 5 bases from V and 4 bases from J; bases unmatched to any gene: 9. Germline-derived CDR1 and CDR2 are SGHTA and FQGNSA. CDR3 nucleotides: TGTGCCAGCAGCATCGGACTAGCGAGTGCATACGAGCAGTACTTC. Its protein product is CASSIGLASAYEQYF. The full variable domain, in which reference TRBV7-2 and TRBJ2-7 provide the parts outside the CDR3, is GAGVSQSPSNKVTEKGKDVELRCDPISGHTALYWYRQSLGQGLEFLIYFQGNSAPDKSGLPSDRFSAERTGGSVSTLTIQRTQQEDSAVYLCASSIGLASAYEQYFGPGTRLTVT.

V usage is TRBV28 and J usage is TRBJ2-1, with 7 bases identical to TRBD2. The CDR3 runs to 15 residues. V trimming: 1 base; J trimming: 9 bases; junction bases outside the gene matches: 9. Germline lookup yields CDR1 MDHEN and CDR2 SYDVKM. Here the CDR3 reads CASSLSGLADAEQFF. Written as DNA, the CDR3 is TGTGCCAGCAGTTTATCTGGCCTAGCGGACGCTGAGCAGTTCTTC.

The V gene is TRBV19, the J gene TRBJ1-5; D is possibly TRBD1 (5 bases). CDR3 length: 13 amino acids. Germline V gene data show CDR1 as LNHDA and CDR2 as SQIVND (reference sequence). Trimming took 6 bases from V and 3 from J, leaving 9 bases between them. The DNA for the CDR3 is TGTGCCAGTAGAGACAGCCTCAATCAGCCCCAGCATTTT. Its protein product is CASRDSLNQPQHF.

J is TRBJ2-1 and V is TRBV4-1; 7 bases align to TRBD2. This CDR3 has 16 residues. V lost 0 bases, J lost 8 bases, and 10 bases stayed unmatched. Germline V CDR1 and CDR2: MGHRA, YSYEKL. The DNA for the CDR3 is TGCGCCAGCAGCCAAGACCCCCACGGACTAGGGGATGAGCAGTTCTTC. Its translation is CASSQDPHGLGDEQFF.

This clone was picked up a small number of times. At one of its ends the junction is not consistent with the germline gene, which may arise from a read error. The rearrangement joins TRBV6-5 to TRBJ2-7; 10 bases fit TRBD1. CDR1 is MNHEY, CDR2 SVGAGI, per germline. This CDR3 is built from 15 residues. Here the CDR3 DNA reads TGTGCCAGCAGTAACTCGGACAGGGGGTACCACGAGCAGTACTTC. This gives the protein CASSNSDRGYHEQYF.

V is TRBV19 and J is TRBJ2-7; no reliable D call. Trimming stripped 3 bases from V and 1 base from J, with 7 bases between. This CDR3 is 13 amino acids long. Germline V gene data show CDR1 as LNHDA and CDR2 as SQIVND (reference sequence). The CDR3 is CASSIGLSYEQYF. The CDR3 DNA sequence: TGTGCCAGTAGTATCGGTCTTTCCTACGAGCAGTACTTC.

This rearrangement joins TRBV7-9 to TRBJ2-1; 7 nucleotides match TRBD2. Germline V gives CDR1 SEHNR, CDR2 FQNEAQ (reference sequence). The V segment lost 0 bases and the J segment 2 bases; nucleotides outside the gene matches: 10. The CDR3 loop spans 18 amino acids. DNA of the CDR3: TGTGCCAGCAGCTTAGCCCTTCTACGGGAGGAGCCCTACAATGAGCAGTTCTTC. Its protein is CASSLALLREEPYNEQFF.

The chain links TRBV18 to TRBJ2-3; 8 bases map to TRBD1. Looked up from germline, CDR1 is KGHSH and CDR2 is LQKENI. CDR3 length: 15 amino acids. Trimming at V came to 7 bases and at J to 1 base, leaving 7 bases not matched to a gene. CDR3 amino acids: CASFGQGEGTDTQYF. The CDR3 nucleotides read TGTGCCAGCTTTGGACAGGGTGAGGGCACAGATACGCAGTATTTT. Full variable domain (missing parts from reference TRBV18 and TRBJ2-3): NAGVMQNPRHLVRRRGQEARLRCSPMKGHSHVYWYRQLPEEGLKFMVYLQKENIIDESGMPKERFSAEFPKEGPSILRIQQVVRGDSAAYFCASFGQGEGTDTQYFGPGTRLTVL.

The chain couples TRBV7-9 to TRBJ2-7; TRBD1 might be the D (6 bases). Trimming removed 5 bases from V and 3 bases from J, with 11 bases in between. CDR3 length: 13 residues. CDR1 and CDR2 (germline): SEHNR, FQNEAQ (reference sequence). Here the CDR3 DNA reads TGTGCCAGCAGCCGTACAGGGATCTACGAGCAGTACTTC. Amino acid sequence: CASSRTGIYEQYF.

The chain employs TRBV7-6 and TRBJ2-5; D is ambiguous. Trimming left V 1 base short and J 5 bases short, with 8 bases between. The CDR3 runs 13 residues. The germline CDR1 and CDR2 sequences are SGHVS and FNYEAQ. The CDR3 here is CASSLGLEETQYF. CDR3 nucleotides: TGTGCCAGCAGCTTAGGGTTAGAGGAGACCCAGTACTTC.

This sequence joins TRBV19 and TRBJ1-5; D unclear. Germline V gene sequence: CDR1 LNHDA, CDR2 SQIVND (reference sequence). The CDR3 is 14 amino acids. Trimming took 6 bases from V and 0 from J, leaving 9 bases between them. The chain's CDR3 is CASRTSNSNQPQHF. CDR3 coding DNA: TGTGCCAGTAGGACTAGTAATAGCAATCAGCCCCAGCATTTT. Looking up the rest from reference TRBV19 and TRBJ1-5 gives the full variable domain: DGGITQSPKYLFRKEGQNVTLSCEQNLNHDAMYWYRQDPGQGLRLIYYSQIVNDFQKGDIAEGYSVSREKKESFPLTVTSAQKNPTAFYLCASRTSNSNQPQHFGDGTRLSIL.